This TCR beta chain stems from a study of cytomegalovirus exposure and HLA in healthy donors. Whole-study findings and limits: The Asian-associated ancestry cluster reportedly had fewer N-insertions than the 666-donor mean in a later analysis.

Germline-derived CDR1 and CDR2 are GTSNPN and SVGIG (reference sequence). CDR3 length equals 12 residues. V gave up 5 bases and J gave up 6 bases, with 13 bases separating them. This clone was seen a few times. Its antigen remains unidentified. Primers for the PCR totalled 60 Vbeta and 13 Jbeta. TCRdb's table, derived via immunoSEQ multiplex PCR, lists solely in-frame clones and lacks some. The table lists 150,000 to 200,000 clones, roughly four fifths of them singletons. This rearrangement joins TRBV30 to TRBJ1-2; D not certain. The sequence was collected from a woman aged 18 to 35 in good health and CMV-seropositive. Sequencing was done on a sample of PBMCs. The CDR3 sequence is CAWARAIDGYTF. In DNA form, the CDR3 reads TGTGCCTGGGCCCGAGCGATAGATGGCTACACCTTC.